These T cell receptor beta chains were read from a single sample in a study of blood T cell repertoires in COVID-19. Only in-frame clones appear in the TCRdb table, and some are missing; sequencing was by immunoSEQ multiplex PCR. This table has about 130,000 clones, roughly 80% appearing once. Material for sequencing was peripheral blood. Source of these receptors: a woman under 40 who had recovered from COVID-19. Each CDR3 is given with its conserved first and last residue. Each record gives: J gene, clone size, V gene, D gene, CDR3 protein, CDR3 DNA. A D gene is named only where the DNA matches it firmly. The size field is filled for only some rows; it gives once, few, many or a size class.

J gene: TRBJ2-1; clone size: .; V gene: TRBV6-5; D gene: .; CDR3 protein: CASSRGPEGEQFF; CDR3 DNA: TGTGCCAGCAGTAGGGGCCCGGAGGGTGAGCAGTTCTTC
J gene: TRBJ1-1; clone size: .; V gene: TRBV7-2; D gene: .; CDR3 protein: CASSLSGGTNTEAFF; CDR3 DNA: TGTGCCAGCAGCTTGAGTGGGGGCACGAACACTGAAGCTTTCTTT
J gene: TRBJ2-1; clone size: .; V gene: TRBV6-2/TRBV6-3; D gene: .; CDR3 protein: CASSYRSPGEAYNEQFF; CDR3 DNA: TGTGCCAGCAGTTACCGAAGTCCCGGGGAGGCCTACAATGAGCAGTTCTTC
J gene: TRBJ1-5; clone size: .; V gene: TRBV20-1; D gene: .; CDR3 protein: CSASERGGLGNQPQHF; CDR3 DNA: TGCAGTGCTAGTGAACGGGGTGGGCTTGGCAATCAGCCCCAGCATTTT
J gene: TRBJ2-6; clone size: .; V gene: TRBV19; D gene: TRBD1; CDR3 protein: CASSFPGGIGANVLTF; CDR3 DNA: TGTGCCAGTAGTTTCCCAGGGGGCATAGGGGCCAACGTCCTGACTTTC
J gene: TRBJ1-6; clone size: once; V gene: TRBV12-3/TRBV12-4; D gene: TRBD1; CDR3 protein: CASRGQTNSPLHF; CDR3 DNA: TGTGCCAGCAGGGGACAGACTAATTCACCCCTCCACTTT
J gene: TRBJ2-5; clone size: .; V gene: TRBV6-5; D gene: TRBD1; CDR3 protein: CASGLIGTAKETQYF; CDR3 DNA: TGTGCCAGCGGCTTAATAGGGACAGCTAAAGAGACCCAGTACTTC
J gene: TRBJ2-3; clone size: .; V gene: TRBV2; D gene: .; CDR3 protein: CASQNGFGANTQYF; CDR3 DNA: TGTGCCAGCCAGAATGGTTTTGGGGCTAATACGCAGTATTTT
J gene: TRBJ1-2; clone size: .; V gene: TRBV4-1; D gene: .; CDR3 protein: CASSTDSYGYTF; CDR3 DNA: TGCGCCAGCAGCACGGACAGCTATGGCTACACCTTC
J gene: TRBJ2-7; clone size: .; V gene: TRBV18; D gene: TRBD1; CDR3 protein: CASSPLDRTGEQYF; CDR3 DNA: TGTGCCAGCTCACCTTTGGACAGGACGGGAGAGCAGTACTTC
J gene: TRBJ1-1; clone size: .; V gene: TRBV4-1; D gene: .; CDR3 protein: CASSQDGQMNTEAFF; CDR3 DNA: TGCGCCAGCAGCCAAGATGGACAGATGAACACTGAAGCTTTCTTT
J gene: TRBJ1-2; clone size: .; V gene: TRBV7-3; D gene: .; CDR3 protein: CASSLYGGDYGYTF; CDR3 DNA: TGTGCCAGCAGCTTATATGGCGGGGACTATGGCTACACCTTC
J gene: TRBJ1-2; clone size: once; V gene: TRBV19; D gene: .; CDR3 protein: CASSTSLEVNYGYTF; CDR3 DNA: TGTGCCAGTAGTACCTCACTTGAAGTTAACTATGGCTACACCTTC
J gene: TRBJ2-3; clone size: .; V gene: TRBV9; D gene: .; CDR3 protein: CASSVGGGRAGPDTQYF; CDR3 DNA: TGTGCCAGCAGCGTAGGGGGGGGCCGAGCAGGACCAGATACGCAGTATTTT
J gene: TRBJ2-2; clone size: once; V gene: TRBV9; D gene: .; CDR3 protein: CASSAYIANTGELFF; CDR3 DNA: TGTGCCAGCAGCGCGTATATCGCGAACACCGGGGAGCTGTTTTTT
J gene: TRBJ1-1; clone size: .; V gene: TRBV19; D gene: .; CDR3 protein: CASSSPQGLDTEAFF; CDR3 DNA: TGTGCCAGTAGTTCGCCACAGGGCTTGGATACTGAAGCTTTCTTT
J gene: TRBJ2-1; clone size: .; V gene: TRBV5-8; D gene: TRBD2; CDR3 protein: CASRRGLAGVYNEQFF; CDR3 DNA: TGTGCCAGCAGGAGGGGACTAGCGGGAGTATACAATGAGCAGTTCTTC
J gene: TRBJ1-5; clone size: .; V gene: TRBV27; D gene: .; CDR3 protein: CASSLPGPAGWGEGQPQHF; CDR3 DNA: TGTGCCAGCAGTTTACCAGGCCCAGCGGGATGGGGGGAGGGACAGCCCCAGCATTTT
J gene: TRBJ2-7; clone size: .; V gene: TRBV15; D gene: TRBD1; CDR3 protein: CATSRDRDRVFWPSEQYF; CDR3 DNA: TGTGCCACCAGCAGAGACCGGGACAGGGTTTTTTGGCCAAGCGAGCAGTACTTC
J gene: TRBJ2-7; clone size: .; V gene: TRBV3-1/TRBV3-2; D gene: .; CDR3 protein: CASSQGVAFSYEQYF; CDR3 DNA: TGTGCCAGCAGCCAAGGGGTAGCCTTCTCCTACGAGCAGTACTTC
J gene: TRBJ1-2; clone size: .; V gene: TRBV6-4; D gene: TRBD1; CDR3 protein: CASSAEDRHGYTF; CDR3 DNA: TGTGCCAGCAGTGCCGAGGACAGGCATGGCTACACCTTC
J gene: TRBJ2-5; clone size: .; V gene: TRBV6-5; D gene: .; CDR3 protein: CASSYGGLGPETQYF; CDR3 DNA: TGTGCCAGCAGTTACGGAGGCTTGGGTCCGGAGACCCAGTACTTC
J gene: TRBJ2-1; clone size: .; V gene: TRBV28; D gene: TRBD1; CDR3 protein: CASSFYSPTGTVLYNEQFF; CDR3 DNA: TGTGCCAGCAGTTTCTATTCCCCAACCGGGACAGTTCTCTACAATGAGCAGTTCTTC
J gene: TRBJ1-6; clone size: once; V gene: TRBV19; D gene: .; CDR3 protein: CASTIGGAESPLHF; CDR3 DNA: TGTGCCAGTACCATAGGCGGGGCAGAGTCACCCCTCCACTTT
J gene: TRBJ2-2; clone size: .; V gene: TRBV12-5; D gene: TRBD1; CDR3 protein: CASGLGQGATGELFF; CDR3 DNA: TGTGCTAGTGGTTTGGGTCAGGGGGCCACCGGGGAGCTGTTTTTT
J gene: TRBJ2-6; clone size: .; V gene: TRBV5-6; D gene: .; CDR3 protein: CASLSGANVLTF; CDR3 DNA: TGTGCCAGCCTTTCTGGGGCCAACGTCCTGACTTTC
J gene: TRBJ2-1; clone size: .; V gene: TRBV9; D gene: TRBD2; CDR3 protein: CASSVGRGGRNEQFF; CDR3 DNA: TGTGCCAGCAGCGTAGGGCGGGGGGGACGCAATGAGCAGTTCTTC
J gene: TRBJ1-6; clone size: .; V gene: TRBV6-5; D gene: .; CDR3 protein: CASSLKRWLSPLHF; CDR3 DNA: TGTGCCAGCAGCTTGAAGCGTTGGCTTTCACCCCTCCACTTT
J gene: TRBJ1-4; clone size: .; V gene: TRBV7-7; D gene: .; CDR3 protein: CASSLGRGGKEKLFF; CDR3 DNA: TGTGCTAGCAGCTTAGGGAGGGGAGGTAAAGAAAAACTGTTTTTT
J gene: TRBJ2-1; clone size: .; V gene: TRBV29-1; D gene: TRBD2; CDR3 protein: CSVEASGGREQFF; CDR3 DNA: TGCAGCGTTGAGGCTAGCGGGGGTAGGGAGCAGTTCTTC
J gene: TRBJ1-1; clone size: .; V gene: TRBV28; D gene: .; CDR3 protein: CASSLSQGWDTEAFF; CDR3 DNA: TGTGCCAGCAGTTTATCCCAGGGATGGGACACTGAAGCTTTCTTT
J gene: TRBJ1-1; clone size: .; V gene: TRBV5-6; D gene: .; CDR3 protein: CASSPLPREGVSAFF; CDR3 DNA: TGTGCCAGCAGCCCTCTCCCCAGGGAGGGAGTTTCGGCTTTCTTT
J gene: TRBJ2-3; clone size: .; V gene: TRBV11-2; D gene: TRBD1; CDR3 protein: CASSSDREDTQYF; CDR3 DNA: TGTGCCAGCAGCTCGGACAGGGAAGATACGCAGTATTTT